The T cell receptor beta chain described here comes from a study of cytomegalovirus exposure and HLA in healthy donors. Whole-study results and caveats: Being productive about 90% or about 30% of the time was typical of most TCR beta V segments in an earlier analysis. Per a later analysis, HLA-associated TCR beta chains showed more clonal expansion than other, equally common TCR beta chains. One cluster of highly shared sequence variants probably arose as a sequencing artifact. Per published reports, the classifier diagnosed cytomegalovirus status with high specificity and sensitivity.

The germline gives CDR1 MNHNS, CDR2 SASEGT. V was shortened by 6 bases and J by 0 bases, with 12 bases between the two germline ends. This CDR3 contains 15 residues. With regard to this clone: Its antigen is still unknown.

Vbeta (60) and Jbeta (13) primers were used in the PCR. Using immunoSEQ multiplex PCR, the repertoire was profiled, and TCRdb retains in-frame clones only, with some absent. This repertoire includes tens of thousands of clones. The sequence came from a human donor in good health. The material sequenced was PBMCs. The rearrangement uses TRBV6-1 and TRBJ1-5; D not resolved. CDR3 bases: TGTGCCAGCAGGGCTACAGATTATAGCAATCAGCCCCAGCATTTT. Amino acids: CASRATDYSNQPQHF.